The 23 T cell receptor beta chains below come from one sample, sequenced in a study of blood T cell repertoires in COVID-19. Sequencing used immunoSEQ multiplex PCR; TCRdb keeps in-frame clones, though not all of them. This sample carries under 80,000 clones, approximately 83% of them seen once, and the ten largest clones take about 15%. Specimen: peripheral blood. The receptors come from a human donor in a cohort sampled during active COVID-19.

As to this clone: This sample also contains other DNA sequences that code for the same CDR3. This chain uses TRBV6-2 or TRBV6-3 with TRBJ1-1, with a possible D match to TRBD1 (5 bases). The CDR3 length is 15 residues. The germline gives CDR1 MNHEY, CDR2 SVGEGT. V lost 0 bases and J lost 0, with 8 bases in between. The CDR3 DNA sequence: TGTGCCAGCAGTTACTCGACAGATATGAACACTGAAGCTTTCTTT. Amino acids: CASSYSTDMNTEAFF.

The rearrangement links TRBV7-9 to TRBJ2-7; unclear D gene. Trimming took off 5 bases at V and 3 bases at J, with 14 bases between the two ends. The germline V gene encodes CDR1 SEHNR and CDR2 FQNEAQ (reference sequence). The CDR3 loop spans 14 amino acids. DNA for the CDR3: TGTGCCAGCAGCAAAAACATCGCCAGCTACGAGCAGTACTTC. The encoded protein is CASSKNIASYEQYF.

The chain links TRBV7-3 to TRBJ2-1; 9 nucleotides align to TRBD2. The CDR3 is 17 amino acids. Germline V gene lookup returns CDR1 SGHTA and CDR2 FQGTGA. V dropped 5 bases and J dropped 2; count of bases not matched to a gene: 10. CDR3 amino acids: CASSRQGIAGAYNEQFF. CDR3 sequence (DNA): TGTGCCAGCAGCAGACAAGGGATAGCGGGAGCCTACAATGAGCAGTTCTTC. The full variable domain, in which reference TRBV7-3 and TRBJ2-1 provide the parts outside the CDR3, is GAGVSQTPSNKVTEKGKYVELRCDPISGHTALYWYRQSLGQGPEFLIYFQGTGAADDSGLPNDRFFAVRPEGSVSTLKIQRTERGDSAVYLCASSRQGIAGAYNEQFFGPGTRLTVL.

The V gene is TRBV11-2, the J gene TRBJ2-3; D remains unclear. This CDR3 spans 12 amino acids. V was pared by 6 bases and J by 5 bases, with 9 bases between. CDR1 SGHAT and CDR2 FQNNGV come from the germline V gene. The CDR3 region is CASSGGRDTQYF. The CDR3 bases are TGTGCCAGCAGTGGTGGCCGAGATACGCAGTATTTT.

This chain connects TRBV19 to TRBJ1-5, with 9 bases identical to TRBD1. V was clipped by 9 bases and J by 4 bases; unmatched bases: 4. Looked up from germline, CDR1 is LNHDA and CDR2 is SQIVND (reference sequence). The CDR3 runs to 13 residues. The CDR3 here is CASKDRGNQPQHF. In DNA, the CDR3 is TGTGCCAGCAAGGACAGGGGTAATCAGCCCCAGCATTTT. The full variable domain, with the rest looked up from reference TRBV19 and TRBJ1-5, is DGGITQSPKYLFRKEGQNVTLSCEQNLNHDAMYWYRQDPGQGLRLIYYSQIVNDFQKGDIAEGYSVSREKKESFPLTVTSAQKNPTAFYLCASKDRGNQPQHFGDGTRLSIL.

This clone was seen a few times. The chain is built from TRBV2 and TRBJ1-1, with unresolved D. Trimming stripped 7 bases from V and 4 bases from J, with 13 bases between. This CDR3 has 13 residues. CDR1 SNHLY and CDR2 FYNNEI come from the germline V gene. The CDR3 loop reads CASMGEPGTEAFF. The CDR3 coding sequence is TGTGCCAGCATGGGAGAACCGGGCACTGAAGCTTTCTTT.

The chain has TRBV14 and TRBJ1-2; D perhaps matches TRBD1 (6 bases). Germline V gene lookup returns CDR1 SGHDN and CDR2 FVKESK. The CDR3 length is 13 residues. V dropped 2 bases and J dropped 7 bases, with 11 bases sitting between them. Written as DNA, the CDR3 is TGTGCCAGCAGCCAAAGCAGGGGCAGTGGCTACACCTTC. This translates into CASSQSRGSGYTF.

V is TRBV15 and J is TRBJ2-1; no definite D call. The CDR3 is made up of 16 amino acids. Trimming stripped 1 base from V and 6 bases from J, with 16 bases between. CDR1 and CDR2 from the germline V gene are LNHNV and YYDKDF (reference sequence). DNA for the CDR3: TGTGCCACCAGCAGAGGAAGGAGCTTCGGAATCAATGAGCAGTTCTTC. It encodes CATSRGRSFGINEQFF.

The chain couples TRBV11-3 to TRBJ2-3; a possible D gene is TRBD1 (6 bases). This CDR3 is built from 15 residues. The V and J ends lost 1 base and 5 bases respectively, with 13 bases between them. The germline gives CDR1 SGHNT, CDR2 YENEEA. The CDR3 sequence is CASSLGAGVVDTQYF. The CDR3 DNA is TGTGCCAGCAGCTTAGGGGCAGGGGTCGTAGATACGCAGTATTTT. Variable domain in full (rest from reference TRBV11-3 and TRBJ2-3): EAGVVQSPRYKIIEKKQPVAFWCNPISGHNTLYWYLQNLGQGPELLIRYENEEAVDDSQLPKDRFSAERLKGVDSTLKIQPAELGDSAVYLCASSLGAGVVDTQYFGPGTRLTVL.

This clone came up once. The V and J genes are TRBV14 and TRBJ2-1, with D uncertain. Deletions cut 4 bases from V and 15 bases from J, with 16 bases between. Germline lookup yields CDR1 SGHDN and CDR2 FVKESK. The length of the CDR3 is 12 residues. The CDR3 nucleotides are TGTGCCAGCAGCCCCCCATCCAAAGCACGGTTCTTC. This translates into CASSPPSKARFF.

This clone was observed once. V gene TRBV9 combines with J gene TRBJ2-7, with 11 bases lining up with TRBD2. Unmatched junction bases numbered 5, after V lost 3 bases and J lost 0 bases. Looked up from germline, CDR1 is SGDLS and CDR2 is YYNGEE. The CDR3 length is 16 residues. The CDR3 bases are TGTGCCAGCAGCGGGACTAGCGGGTTAAGCTCCTACGAGCAGTACTTC. Translated: CASSGTSGLSSYEQYF.

The rearrangement joins TRBV5-1 to TRBJ2-7, with 9 nucleotides matching TRBD1. The CDR3 consists of 16 residues. CDR1 SGHRS and CDR2 YFSETQ come from the germline V gene. V was pared by 4 bases and J by 6 bases, with 14 bases of the junction left unmatched. Written as DNA, the CDR3 is TGCGCCAGCAGCCTAGGGCGGGACAGGGTGACCCGCGAGCAGTACTTC. This gives the protein CASSLGRDRVTREQYF.

The rearrangement links TRBV9 to TRBJ2-2; 11 positions agree with TRBD2. Trimming cost V 4 bases and J 0 bases; bases outside gene matches: 5. From germline, CDR1 is SGDLS and CDR2 YYNGEE. This CDR3 spans 17 amino acids. The CDR3 region has the DNA TGTGCCAGCAGCCCCCGACTAGCGGGGTCGAACACCGGGGAGCTGTTTTTT. This translates into CASSPRLAGSNTGELFF.

This rearrangement joins TRBV27 to TRBJ1-1; D is perhaps TRBD1 (5 bases). V lost 6 bases to trimming and J lost 7 bases, with 15 bases between them. Per germline, CDR1 MNHEY and CDR2 SMNVEV (reference sequence). This CDR3 has 13 residues. This CDR3 reads CASSNGGRSEAFF. Here the CDR3 DNA reads TGTGCCAGCAGCAACGGGGGACGGAGTGAAGCTTTCTTT.

The chain employs TRBV19 and TRBJ1-1; D perhaps matches TRBD1 (5 bases). Trimming removed 3 bases at V and 4 bases at J, with 12 bases between. Germline V gene data show CDR1 as LNHDA and CDR2 as SQIVND (reference sequence). The CDR3 length is 14 residues. CDR3 bases: TGTGCCAGTAGTATCACCGGGGGTCTCACTGAAGCTTTCTTT. As protein: CASSITGGLTEAFF.

This chain uses TRBV5-1 with TRBJ2-3, with 9 bases that match TRBD2. Per germline, CDR1 SGHRS and CDR2 YFSETQ. The CDR3 has 17 residues. Losses at the gene ends were 0 bases for V and 2 bases for J; bases not matched to a gene: 7. In nucleotides, the CDR3 is TGCGCCAGCAGCTTGGGGAATAGCGGGGGTTACACAGATACGCAGTATTTT. The encoded protein is CASSLGNSGGYTDTQYF.

This sequence joins TRBV9 and TRBJ1-2, with 12 bases identical to TRBD1. CDR1 and CDR2 (germline): SGDLS, YYNGEE. V was clipped by 4 bases and J by 0 bases; unmatched bases: 4. This CDR3 is 16 amino acids long. CDR3: CASSLGTGGANYGYTF. The CDR3 DNA is TGTGCCAGCAGCCTTGGGACAGGGGGCGCTAACTATGGCTACACCTTC.

V is TRBV27 and J is TRBJ2-7, with 7 bases that match TRBD1. The junction had 9 bases not matched to a gene; V was cut back by 5 bases and J by 2 bases. Germline CDR1 and CDR2: MNHEY and SMNVEV (reference sequence). The CDR3 consists of 15 residues. In DNA, the CDR3 is TGTGCCAGCAGTAGGCAGGGGGAAGCCGCCTACGAGCAGTACTTC. Its protein is CASSRQGEAAYEQYF.

CDR3 region: CASGHTPYEQYF. The DNA of the CDR3 is TGTGCCAGCGGACATACTCCCTACGAGCAGTACTTC. The chain carries TRBV7-3 and TRBJ2-7; D might be TRBD1 (5 bases). The CDR3 totals 12 residues. Germline V gene lookup returns CDR1 SGHTA and CDR2 FQGTGA. The V and J ends lost 8 bases and 2 bases respectively, with 10 bases between them.

The chain recombines TRBV24-1 with TRBJ2-2; no reliable D call. Germline V gene lookup returns CDR1 KGHDR and CDR2 SFDVKD. The ends were cut back, 3 bases at V and 2 bases at J, with 6 bases in the middle. The CDR3 is 14 residues long. For the CDR3, the DNA is TGTGCCACCAGTGATCCGACTAACACCGGGGAGCTGTTTTTT. It codes for CATSDPTNTGELFF.

The chain is built from TRBV4-3 and TRBJ1-2; the D gene is possibly TRBD1 (5 bases). Deletions cut 3 bases from V and 7 bases from J, with 15 bases between. This CDR3 contains 14 residues. The V gene's germline CDR1 is LGHNA and CDR2 YSLEER. CDR3 protein: CASSQGLVGRGYTF. Here the CDR3 DNA reads TGCGCCAGCAGCCAGGGACTTGTGGGTCGTGGCTACACCTTC.

The CDR3 region has the DNA TGTGCCAGCAGCTTACAGGGGTACACCGGGGAGCTGTTTTTT. Protein product: CASSLQGYTGELFF. V gene TRBV7-8 combines with J gene TRBJ2-2, with TRBD1 as a possible D gene (6 bases). From germline, CDR1 is SGHVS and CDR2 FQNEAQ. V lost 2 bases to trimming and J lost 3 bases, with 7 bases between them. This CDR3 is 14 amino acids long. Combining the CDR3 with reference TRBV7-8 and TRBJ2-2 gives the whole variable domain GAGVSQSPRYKVAKRGQDVALRCDPISGHVSLFWYQQALGQGPEFLTYFQNEAQLDKSGLPSDRFFAERPEGSVSTLKIQRTQQEDSAVYLCASSLQGYTGELFFGEGSRLTVL.

The chain joins TRBV5-1 to TRBJ1-1, with D tentatively TRBD1 (5 bases). This CDR3 comprises 14 residues. V lost 4 bases to trimming and J lost 1 base, with 11 bases between them. CDR1 is SGHRS and CDR2 is YFSETQ in the germline V gene. CDR3 protein: CASSANTGNTEAFF. DNA of the CDR3: TGCGCCAGCAGCGCAAACACAGGGAACACTGAAGCTTTCTTT. Full variable domain (rest looked up from reference TRBV5-1 and TRBJ1-1): KAGVTQTPRYLIKTRGQQVTLSCSPISGHRSVSWYQQTPGQGLQFLFEYFSETQRNKGNFPGRFSGRQFSNSRSEMNVSTLELGDSALYLCASSANTGNTEAFFGQGTRLTVV.